This T cell receptor beta chain was obtained from a study of blood T cells in healthy people across ages. Per-sample yields of isolated PBMCs were at least 6 million. Concerning this clonotype: Its antigen is unidentified.

With a J-beta primer mix and a sample-barcoded 5' primer, a second PCR ran roughly 6 to 11 cycles. TCRdb re-called the 5' RACE reads with MiXCR, one entry per CDR3 protein. This sample yields some 1,800,000 distinct CDR3 sequences, of which about two fifths are seen a single time; more than 20% belongs to the top ten. Study results and caveats: Diversity was higher, and naive CD4+ cells more numerous, in long-lived donors than in aged donors.

Input material: blood. The TCR originated in a human donor in good health.

CDR3 in amino acids: CASSLARSGTGELFF. CDR3 in DNA: TGTGCCAGCAGCTTAGCCCGATCCGGGACAGGGGAACTGTTTTTT. The chain is built from TRBV7-2 and TRBJ1-4, with 10 bases matching TRBD1. The V gene's germline CDR1 is SGHTA and CDR2 FQGNSA. CDR3 size: 15 residues. After removal of 0 bases from V and 12 bases from J, the junction contained 7 bases not matched to a gene.